This T cell receptor beta chain was sequenced for a study of blood T cell repertoires in COVID-19. Across the whole study: The study drew acute and convalescent COVID-19 samples from the United States, Italy and Spain. PBMCs, B-cell-depleted T cells, or T cells provided the cDNA or gDNA that made up the material.

Germline CDR1 ENHRY, CDR2 SYGVKD. The CDR3 sequence is 16 residues long. Unmatched junction bases numbered 12, after V lost 10 bases and J lost 6 bases. The data were produced by immunoSEQ multiplex PCR, yet TCRdb's version contains in-frame clones alone and is incomplete. This sample has under 300,000 clones, with around 79% found just once. This sequence originates from a woman older than 75 with acute or convalescent COVID-19. Sequenced material: peripheral blood. The V gene is TRBV10-3, the J gene TRBJ2-3; 14 nucleotides match TRBD2. This CDR3 reads CATYPTSGGAADTQYF. In DNA form, the CDR3 reads TGTGCCACCTACCCGACTAGCGGGGGGGCCGCGGATACGCAGTATTTT.